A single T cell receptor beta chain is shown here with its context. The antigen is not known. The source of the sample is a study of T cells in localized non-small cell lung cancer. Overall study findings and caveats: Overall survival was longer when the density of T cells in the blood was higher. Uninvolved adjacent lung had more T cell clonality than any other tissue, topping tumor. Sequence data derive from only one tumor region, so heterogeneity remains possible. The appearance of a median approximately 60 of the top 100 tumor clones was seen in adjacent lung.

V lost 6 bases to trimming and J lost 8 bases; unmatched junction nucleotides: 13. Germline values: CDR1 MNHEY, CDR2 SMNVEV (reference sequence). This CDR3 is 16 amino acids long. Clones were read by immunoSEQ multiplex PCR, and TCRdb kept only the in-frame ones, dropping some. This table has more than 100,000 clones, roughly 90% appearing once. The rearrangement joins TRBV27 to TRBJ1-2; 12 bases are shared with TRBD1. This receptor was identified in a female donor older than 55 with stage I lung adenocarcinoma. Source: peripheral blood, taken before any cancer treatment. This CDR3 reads CASSSGTGGSRAGYTF. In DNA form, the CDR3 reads TGTGCCAGCAGCTCCGGGACAGGGGGCTCAAGGGCCGGCTACACCTTC.